A single sample gave rise to the 5 T cell receptor beta chains below, sequenced in a study of blood T cells in healthy people across ages. Sample-barcoded 5' priming and a J-beta primer mix drove a second PCR of roughly 7 to 11 cycles. MiXCR was run by TCRdb on the 5' RACE reads, yielding one entry per CDR3 protein. The table has 1,100,000 or so distinct CDR3 sequences, over 35% seen once; the top ten hold 18%. The material sequenced was blood. These receptor sequences come from a woman aged 55-70 years in good health.

The chain recombines TRBV20-1 with TRBJ2-6; D is ambiguous. Between the trimmed V and J ends, which lost 6 bases and 0 bases, there was a span of 6 bases. The CDR3 has 13 residues. Germline values: CDR1 DFQATT, CDR2 SNEGSKA (reference sequence). The CDR3 is CSAWFSGANVLTF. CDR3 DNA sequence: TGCAGTGCCTGGTTCTCTGGGGCCAACGTCCTGACTTTC.

This clonotype was seen more than once but under ten times. This sequence joins TRBV20-1 and TRBJ2-4; 7 bases are a match to TRBD1. Trimming removed 4 bases from V and 13 bases from J; junction bases left unmatched: 19. The CDR3 is 15 amino acids. CDR1 is DFQATT and CDR2 is SNEGSKA in the germline V gene (reference sequence). Written as DNA, the CDR3 is TGCAGTGCTACTAAGGGGGCAACGCTACTGGGGGAGCAGTACTTC. Amino acid sequence: CSATKGATLLGEQYF.

V gene TRBV18 combines with J gene TRBJ2-3, with D uncertain. Germline loops: CDR1 KGHSH, CDR2 LQKENI. CDR3 length: 14 residues. V lost 3 bases and J 4 bases, leaving 11 bases between the germline ends. The CDR3 coding sequence is TGTGCCAGCTCACCCCCAAGTCTGCCAGATACGCAGTATTTT. It specifies CASSPPSLPDTQYF.

The chain uses TRBV20-1 and TRBJ2-1; TRBD1 matches 8 bases. V trimming: 0 bases; J trimming: 3 bases; junction bases outside the gene matches: 4. CDR1 is DFQATT and CDR2 is SNEGSKA in the germline V gene (reference sequence). The CDR3 sequence is 15 residues long. CDR3 region: CSAREQGALYNEQFF. For the CDR3, the DNA is TGCAGTGCTAGAGAGCAGGGGGCCCTCTACAATGAGCAGTTCTTC.

The CDR3 region is CASSAELTGGDETQYF. The CDR3 DNA follows: TGTGCCAGCAGTGCAGAACTAACAGGGGGAGATGAGACCCAGTACTTC. V and J are TRBV25-1 and TRBJ2-5, with 8 positions matching TRBD1. Germline-derived CDR1 and CDR2 are MGHDK and SYGVNS. The CDR3 sequence is 16 residues long. V shed 4 bases, J shed 5 bases, and the junction held 12 bases outside the gene matches.